Presented here are 17 T cell receptor beta chains from one specimen sequenced in a study of vaccination effects on CD4 cells after COVID-19. For these receptors, no antigen is known. TCRdb's copy holds only in-frame clones and misses some; the assay was immunoSEQ multiplex PCR. This sample has tens of thousands of clones; about three quarters occur once, and the top ten carry around 1%. Before any sequencing was done, the ViraFEST assay used viral peptide pools to expand antigen-specific CD4+ T cells. Subsequent to a culture period of around 10 days, CD4+ T cells were isolated. Vaccination of participants consisted of two doses of either the BNT162b2 or mRNA-1273 vaccine. The sample was CD4+ T cells from PBMCs cultured with HCoV-OC43 spike peptides, taken after COVID-19 vaccination. Subset noted: HCoV-OC43 spike overlapping peptide pool stimulation. The source is a human donor who received a COVID-19 vaccine.

This rearrangement joins TRBV5-6 to TRBJ1-6; no clear D gene. CDR1 is SGHDT, CDR2 YYEEEE, per germline. The CDR3 extends over 16 amino acids. V lost 4 bases and J lost 6, with 17 bases in between. CDR3 loop: CASSPDGREGNSPLHF. CDR3 nucleotides: TGTGCCAGCAGCCCCGATGGACGGGAGGGTAATTCACCCCTCCACTTT.

The chain carries TRBV29-1 and TRBJ2-2, with D perhaps TRBD1 (6 bases). CDR3 length equals 13 residues. V lost 5 bases and J lost 3, with 10 bases in between. The germline gives CDR1 SQVTM, CDR2 ANQGSEA. The CDR3 loop reads CSVKAGDTGELFF. CDR3 sequence (DNA): TGCAGCGTTAAAGCAGGGGACACCGGGGAGCTGTTTTTT.

The chain employs TRBV2 and TRBJ2-1, with 12 nucleotides matching TRBD2. V lost 5 bases, J lost 8 bases, and 7 bases stayed unmatched. The CDR3 sequence is 15 residues long. Germline CDR1 SNHLY, CDR2 FYNNEI. The CDR3 here is CASSRLAGEVDEQFF. The CDR3 coding sequence is TGTGCCAGCAGTAGACTAGCGGGGGAAGTCGATGAGCAGTTCTTC.

This chain connects TRBV4-1 to TRBJ1-2, with TRBD1 matching 8 bases. In germline, CDR1 is MGHRA, CDR2 YSYEKL. This CDR3 is 18 amino acids long. Trimming at V came to 4 bases and at J to 4 bases, leaving 17 bases not matched to a gene. The CDR3 sequence is CASSLVGTGWGGPYGYTF. The DNA for the CDR3 is TGCGCCAGCAGCCTCGTTGGGACAGGCTGGGGAGGGCCCTATGGCTACACCTTC.

V is TRBV6-6 and J is TRBJ2-3; D is unclear. This CDR3 is 14 amino acids long. Germline V gene sequence: CDR1 MNHNY, CDR2 SVGAGI (reference sequence). V lost 10 bases and J 2 bases, leaving 16 bases between the germline ends. CDR3 DNA: TGTGCCACTCTCCAGCCTCCCCTCACAGATACGCAGTATTTT. Protein sequence: CATLQPPLTDTQYF.

V gene TRBV6-5 combines with J gene TRBJ2-7; the D call may be TRBD1 or TRBD2 (5 bases each). The CDR3 has 13 residues. V was cut by 10 bases and J by 5 bases, with 18 bases left in between. From germline, CDR1 is MNHEY and CDR2 SVGAGI. The CDR3 nucleotides are TGTGCCACCTCGAGCGGTCCGGGGCACGAGCAGTACGTC. It encodes CATSSGPGHEQYV.

This chain joins TRBV24-1 and TRBJ1-2; 9 bases map to TRBD1. Trimming cost V 3 bases and J 8 bases; bases outside gene matches: 6. The CDR3 runs 14 residues. CDR1 KGHDR and CDR2 SFDVKD come from the germline V gene. Here the CDR3 reads CATSDPGDRAGYTF. As DNA, the CDR3 is TGTGCCACCAGTGATCCCGGGGACAGGGCCGGCTACACCTTC.

The V gene is TRBV10-2, the J gene TRBJ2-7; no definite D call. V was cut by 3 bases and J by 4 bases, with 10 bases left in between. Germline V lookup: CDR1 WSHSY, CDR2 SAAADI. The CDR3 has 13 residues. The CDR3 nucleotides read TGCGCCAGCAGTGAAGGCAGCAAGTACGAGCAGTACGTC. Translated, it gives CASSEGSKYEQYV.

The CDR3 loop is CASSESTSGGTDTQYF. The CDR3 DNA follows: TGCGCCAGCAGTGAGTCCACTAGCGGGGGCACAGATACGCAGTATTTT. V usage is TRBV10-1 and J usage is TRBJ2-3; 10 nucleotides agree with TRBD2. V lost 0 bases and J lost 1; bases outside the gene matches: 1. Germline CDR1 and CDR2: WNHNN and SYGVQD (reference sequence). The CDR3 spans 16 residues.

The chain joins TRBV5-6 to TRBJ1-5; D is uncertain. The CDR3 has 15 amino acids. The ends were cut back, 1 base at V and 2 bases at J, with 10 bases in the middle. Germline V gene sequence: CDR1 SGHDT, CDR2 YYEEEE. The CDR3 spells CASSLRRSGNQPQHF. CDR3 DNA: TGTGCCAGCAGCTTGCGCAGGAGCGGCAATCAGCCCCAGCATTTT.

This clone turned up a few times. The CDR3 reads CASSLVSADNSPLHF. The CDR3 coding sequence is TGTGCCAGCAGCTTAGTGTCAGCGGACAATTCACCCCTCCACTTT. This chain links TRBV7-2 with TRBJ1-6; D uncertain. The V end lost 1 base, the J end lost 7 bases, and 11 bases lay between the germline ends. This CDR3 region has 15 residues. The germline CDR1 and CDR2 sequences are SGHTA and FQGNSA. The full variable domain, with the rest looked up from reference TRBV7-2 and TRBJ1-6, is GAGVSQSPSNKVTEKGKDVELRCDPISGHTALYWYRQSLGQGLEFLIYFQGNSAPDKSGLPSDRFSAERTGGSVSTLTIQRTQQEDSAVYLCASSLVSADNSPLHFGNGTRLTVT.

The chain links TRBV5-1 to TRBJ2-5; the D is unclear. The CDR3 has 14 amino acids. Germline V gene data show CDR1 as SGHRS and CDR2 as YFSETQ. V lost 1 base, J lost 5 bases, and 12 bases lay in between. This CDR3 reads CASSLTTPTETQYF. In nucleotides, the CDR3 is TGCGCCAGCAGCTTGACTACTCCAACGGAGACCCAGTACTTC. Combining the CDR3 with reference TRBV5-1 and TRBJ2-5 gives the whole variable domain KAGVTQTPRYLIKTRGQQVTLSCSPISGHRSVSWYQQTPGQGLQFLFEYFSETQRNKGNFPGRFSGRQFSNSRSEMNVSTLELGDSALYLCASSLTTPTETQYFGPGTRLLVL.

This sequence joins TRBV18 and TRBJ2-2; the match to TRBD1 covers 7 bases. The J segment lost 4 bases and the V segment lost 2 bases, leaving 7 bases of the junction unmatched. The CDR3 runs 16 residues. The V gene's germline CDR1 is KGHSH and CDR2 LQKENI. The CDR3 bases are TGTGCCAGCTCACCAGTTGTCGCAGGGGGCACCGGGGAGCTGTTTTTT. This gives the protein CASSPVVAGGTGELFF.

J is TRBJ1-4 and V is TRBV5-4; tentative D call: TRBD1 (6 bases). V shed 3 bases and J shed 7 bases, with 19 bases lying between them. Germline loops: CDR1 SGHNT, CDR2 YYREEE (reference sequence). This CDR3 comprises 16 residues. The CDR3 nucleotides are TGTGCCAGCAGCTCGGGACCGACGGAGGGGGGTGAAAAACTGTTTTTT. Translation: CASSSGPTEGGEKLFF.

The J gene is TRBJ2-7, the V gene TRBV5-1; no firm D call. Trimming took off 0 bases at V and 3 bases at J, with 10 bases between the two ends. The CDR3 has 14 amino acids. Per the germline V gene, CDR1 is SGHRS and CDR2 is YFSETQ. CDR3 loop: CASSLDPVYYEQYV. The CDR3 DNA is TGCGCCAGCAGCTTGGATCCGGTGTACTACGAGCAGTACGTC.

This clone was observed once. This sequence joins TRBV5-1 and TRBJ2-6; D remains ambiguous. The CDR3 length is 15 residues. Germline V gene lookup returns CDR1 SGHRS and CDR2 YFSETQ. V lost 0 bases to trimming and J lost 0 bases, with 4 bases between them. Here the CDR3 DNA reads TGCGCCAGCAGCTTGGGGGACTCTGGGGCCAACGTCCTGACTTTC. Translated: CASSLGDSGANVLTF.

The chain is built from TRBV4-1 and TRBJ2-7; D could derive from TRBD1 or TRBD2 (5 bases each). This CDR3 spans 14 amino acids. Trimming left V 2 bases short and J 5 bases short, with 13 bases between. The germline V gene has CDR1 MGHRA and CDR2 YSYEKL. The CDR3 reads CASSQFFPGHEQYV. CDR3 DNA: TGCGCCAGCAGCCAATTTTTCCCGGGACACGAGCAGTACGTC.